These 23 T cell receptor beta chains share one sample of origin, sequenced in a study of blood T cell repertoires in COVID-19. Repertoires were generated with immunoSEQ multiplex PCR, while TCRdb's copy carries only in-frame clones and drops some. Of around 100,000 clones in the sample, 75% to 90% were seen once. Sequences were obtained from peripheral blood. Every receptor here comes from a human donor in a cohort sampled during active COVID-19.

The CDR3 DNA follows: TGTGCCAGCAGCTTGGTTGGCCTCCAGGATTCACCCCTCCACTTT. It yields the protein CASSLVGLQDSPLHF. This chain joins TRBV5-6 and TRBJ1-6; D gene unclear. The V and J ends lost 0 bases and 8 bases respectively, with 12 bases between them. CDR1 is SGHDT and CDR2 is YYEEEE in the germline V gene. The CDR3 is 15 residues long.

By share of the sample, this clone is medium-sized. The rearrangement uses TRBV6-4 and TRBJ2-2; no reliable D call. This CDR3 has 14 amino acids. Germline V CDR1 and CDR2: MRHNA, SNTAGT. The ends were cut back, 0 bases at V and 4 bases at J, with 6 bases in the middle. The CDR3: CASSDSRTTGELFF. The DNA of the CDR3 is TGTGCCAGCAGTGACTCGCGAACCACCGGGGAGCTGTTTTTT.

J is TRBJ1-1 and V is TRBV19; D gene ambiguous. V was cut by 6 bases and J by 4 bases, with 9 bases left in between. This CDR3 has 12 residues. Germline-derived CDR1 and CDR2 are LNHDA and SQIVND (reference sequence). The CDR3 DNA reads TGTGCCAGTAGGGGGAGTAGCACTGAAGCTTTCTTT. Amino acids: CASRGSSTEAFF.

The chain links TRBV18 to TRBJ2-7, with TRBD2 matching over 7 bases. J was trimmed by 2 bases and V by 2 bases; bases with no gene match: 6. The CDR3 covers 15 residues. The germline gives CDR1 KGHSH, CDR2 LQKENI. The CDR3 coding sequence is TGTGCCAGCTCACCAGATACCGGGGGGACCTACGAGCAGTACTTC. Amino acid sequence: CASSPDTGGTYEQYF.

The V call is TRBV5-3, the J call TRBJ1-6; no clear D gene. TRBV5-3 is labeled an ORF, and its function is uncertain. The CDR3 has 17 amino acids. V was cut by 4 bases and J by 9 bases, with 23 bases left in between. The CDR3 loop reads CARSPIWLSGCSSPLHF. For the CDR3, the DNA is TGTGCCAGAAGCCCCATATGGCTTTCGGGTTGTAGTTCACCCCTCCACTTT.

This chain joins TRBV5-5 and TRBJ2-4; D may be TRBD2 (6 bases). This CDR3 contains 18 residues. CDR1 is SGHKS, CDR2 YYEKEE, per germline (reference sequence). V lost 6 bases to trimming and J lost 3 bases, with 25 bases between them. CDR3 residues: CASTNLPGVEGGKNIQYF. CDR3 nucleotides: TGTGCCAGCACAAATCTTCCGGGAGTGGAGGGCGGCAAAAACATTCAGTACTTC.

The V gene is TRBV6-2 or TRBV6-3, the J gene TRBJ1-6; TRBD1 matches 7 bases. The V segment lost 0 bases and the J segment 8 bases; nucleotides outside the gene matches: 1. Germline V gene sequence: CDR1 MNHEY, CDR2 SVGEGT. The CDR3 is 14 amino acids. CDR3 sequence reads: CASSYSDRDSPLHF. CDR3 nucleotide sequence: TGTGCCAGCAGTTACTCTGACAGGGATTCACCCCTCCACTTT.

The chain has TRBV2 and TRBJ1-5; D not certain. The CDR3 extends over 14 amino acids. Deletions cut 8 bases from V and 0 bases from J, with 11 bases between. CDR1 is SNHLY and CDR2 is FYNNEI in the germline V gene. The CDR3 nucleotides are TGTGCCAGCCTTGACAAAAATAGCAATCAGCCCCAGCATTTT. Translation: CASLDKNSNQPQHF.

The gene calls are TRBV5-1 and TRBJ2-7; 8 nucleotides agree with TRBD1. The junction had 10 bases not matched to a gene; V was cut back by 6 bases and J by 5 bases. CDR3 length: 14 amino acids. The V gene's germline CDR1 is SGHRS and CDR2 YFSETQ. Here the CDR3 DNA reads TGCGCCAGCACCGAACGACAGGGGCTGAACGAGCAGTACTTC. Translation: CASTERQGLNEQYF.

The table lists this clone with many counts. The chain joins TRBV2 to TRBJ1-5, with D maybe TRBD1 (6 bases). V was clipped by 5 bases and J by 3 bases, with 23 bases between them. The germline V gene has CDR1 SNHLY and CDR2 FYNNEI. This CDR3 is 18 amino acids long. CDR3 amino acids: CASSPSGLLGAINQPQHF. DNA of the CDR3: TGTGCCAGCAGTCCTAGCGGCCTTTTGGGGGCGATCAATCAGCCCCAGCATTTT.

The chain couples TRBV7-8 to TRBJ1-2; 10 positions match TRBD1. Germline values: CDR1 SGHVS, CDR2 FQNEAQ. With V trimmed by 6 bases and J by 4 bases, 8 bases remained unmatched. CDR3 length: 15 residues. The CDR3, as DNA: TGTGCCAGCAGGCCGGCCGGGACAGGGGTCTATGGCTACACCTTC. It codes for CASRPAGTGVYGYTF. Variable domain in full (rest from reference TRBV7-8 and TRBJ1-2): GAGVSQSPRYKVAKRGQDVALRCDPISGHVSLFWYQQALGQGPEFLTYFQNEAQLDKSGLPSDRFFAERPEGSVSTLKIQRTQQEDSAVYLCASRPAGTGVYGYTFGSGTRLTVV.

The chain combines TRBV6-2 or TRBV6-3 with TRBJ2-1; D may be TRBD1 (5 bases). The CDR3 has 13 residues. Germline CDR1 is MNHEY and CDR2 is SVGEGT. V was pared by 2 bases and J by 4 bases, with 6 bases between. The DNA for the CDR3 is TGTGCCAGCAGTTACGACAGTTACAATGAGCAGTTCTTC. It translates to CASSYDSYNEQFF.

The J gene is TRBJ2-3, the V gene TRBV12-5; 7 bases are a match to TRBD1. Germline V lookup: CDR1 LGHNT, CDR2 FRNRAP. After removal of 5 bases from V and 4 bases from J, the junction contained 9 bases not matched to a gene. This CDR3 contains 15 residues. The DNA for the CDR3 is TGTGCTAGTGGTCAAGACAGGGTTTGGGCAGATACGCAGTATTTT. Its translation is CASGQDRVWADTQYF.

The genes are TRBV7-9 and TRBJ1-4; 8 positions match TRBD1. This CDR3 has 17 amino acids. Germline V gives CDR1 SEHNR, CDR2 FQNEAQ (reference sequence). J lost 11 bases, V lost 5 bases, and 19 bases had no gene match. In DNA, the CDR3 is TGTGCCAGCAGCCGATCCACGACAGGGGAGAATCCTGGGAAACTGTTTTTT. It translates to CASSRSTTGENPGKLFF.

The J gene is TRBJ2-5, the V gene TRBV12-5, with D perhaps matching TRBD2 (6 bases). The V end lost 5 bases, the J end lost 1 base, and 14 bases lay between the germline ends. The CDR3 is 15 residues long. Germline V lookup: CDR1 LGHNT, CDR2 FRNRAP. This CDR3 is CASGTGTYPQETQYF. Written as DNA, the CDR3 is TGTGCTAGTGGTACCGGGACTTACCCCCAAGAGACCCAGTACTTC. Combining the CDR3 with reference TRBV12-5 and TRBJ2-5 gives the whole variable domain DARVTQTPRHKVTEMGQEVTMRCQPILGHNTVFWYRQTMMQGLELLAYFRNRAPLDDSGMPKDRFSAEMPDATLATLKIQPSEPRDSAVYFCASGTGTYPQETQYFGPGTRLLVL.

V usage is TRBV10-3 and J usage is TRBJ1-4; no reliable D call. Looked up from germline, CDR1 is ENHRY and CDR2 is SYGVKD. The CDR3 totals 13 residues. Trimming removed 6 bases at V and 8 bases at J, with 13 bases between. The CDR3 DNA sequence: TGTGCCATCAGCGGTGACTACGCCGAAAAACTGTTTTTT. This gives the protein CAISGDYAEKLFF.

The rearrangement uses TRBV2 and TRBJ2-7; D may be TRBD1 (7 bases). This CDR3 contains 16 residues. Germline CDR1 is SNHLY and CDR2 is FYNNEI. V shed 8 bases and J shed 0 bases, with 20 bases lying between them. The CDR3 coding sequence is TGTGCCAGCGGGAGGAAAGGGACAGCGGGCTCCTACGAGCAGTACTTC. Translation: CASGRKGTAGSYEQYF.

The chain joins TRBV5-1 to TRBJ2-5, with 8 positions matching TRBD2. Germline CDR1 is SGHRS and CDR2 is YFSETQ. The junction had 5 bases not matched to a gene; V was cut back by 2 bases and J by 5 bases. The CDR3 runs to 14 residues. Here the CDR3 reads CASSLTSGLETQYF. The CDR3 DNA reads TGCGCCAGCAGCTTAACTAGCGGCTTGGAGACCCAGTACTTC. Full variable domain (rest looked up from reference TRBV5-1 and TRBJ2-5): KAGVTQTPRYLIKTRGQQVTLSCSPISGHRSVSWYQQTPGQGLQFLFEYFSETQRNKGNFPGRFSGRQFSNSRSEMNVSTLELGDSALYLCASSLTSGLETQYFGPGTRLLVL.

This chain uses TRBV4-2 with TRBJ2-2; D is unclear. Trimming stripped 0 bases from V and 4 bases from J, with 9 bases between. Per germline, CDR1 LGHNA and CDR2 YNFKEQ. This CDR3 has 15 residues. CDR3: CASSQEGRSTGELFF. CDR3 sequence (DNA): TGTGCCAGCAGCCAAGAAGGCAGGTCCACCGGGGAGCTGTTTTTT.

The sample holds a few counts of this clone. The gene calls are TRBV7-9 and TRBJ2-3; tentatively, D is TRBD2 (6 bases). The ends were cut back, 5 bases at V and 3 bases at J, with 15 bases in the middle. The CDR3 is made up of 15 amino acids. The V gene's germline CDR1 is SEHNR and CDR2 FQNEAQ (reference sequence). The CDR3 nucleotides read TGTGCCAGCAGCCCCATGGGGCGGGGTACAGATACGCAGTATTTT. It codes for CASSPMGRGTDTQYF.

V is TRBV28 and J is TRBJ2-2; D is uncertain. From germline, CDR1 is MDHEN and CDR2 SYDVKM. CDR3 length: 11 amino acids. V dropped 6 bases and J dropped 7 bases, with 6 bases sitting between them. The CDR3 DNA is TGTGCCAGCAGCGGAGTCGGGGAGCTGTTTTTT. This gives the protein CASSGVGELFF.

This rearrangement joins TRBV7-9 to TRBJ1-2; the D is unclear. Trimming removed 6 bases at V and 8 bases at J, with 10 bases between. CDR3 size: 11 residues. Germline CDR1 reads SEHNR; CDR2 reads FQNEAQ (reference sequence). The CDR3 sequence is CASRRTEGYTF. In DNA, the CDR3 is TGTGCCAGCAGGAGAACCGAGGGCTACACCTTC.

In this sample, this clone turned up once. The chain recombines TRBV29-1 with TRBJ1-1, with D unresolved. V dropped 6 bases and J dropped 0 bases, with 5 bases sitting between them. CDR1 and CDR2 from the germline V gene are SQVTM and ANQGSEA. CDR3 length: 11 amino acids. CDR3 region: CSVTLNTEAFF. CDR3 DNA sequence: TGCAGCGTGACACTGAACACTGAAGCTTTCTTT.